What follows describes a single T cell receptor (beta chain). Its antigen remains unidentified. The data belong to a study of blood T cells in healthy people across ages. Looking at the study overall: There was about one barcoded beta molecule captured by template switching per two T cells. Whole-study findings and limits: More naive CD4+ cells and higher diversity marked long-lived donors relative to aged donors.

Per germline, CDR1 MNHEY and CDR2 SVGAGI. The germline V and J ends were trimmed by 0 bases and 3 bases, with 8 bases remaining between them. CDR3 length equals 14 residues. Total RNA extracted from each sample amounted to at least 6 micrograms. Then a second PCR, running about 6 to 11 cycles, was carried out with a sample-barcoded 5' primer and a J-beta primer mix. Via MiXCR, TCRdb re-called the 5' RACE reads, giving one row per CDR3 protein. The sample includes some 850,000 distinct CDR3 sequences, about 26% of them seen just once. These data were also filed under a second study, of T cells of mothers and their children.

This clonotype was obtained from a boy aged 10-17 years in good health. This rearrangement joins TRBV6-5 to TRBJ1-1, with D perhaps TRBD1 (5 bases). Sequenced sample: blood. Written as DNA, the CDR3 is TGTGCCAGCAGTTACTCGGGGCTGGACACTGAAGCTTTCTTT. Protein: CASSYSGLDTEAFF.